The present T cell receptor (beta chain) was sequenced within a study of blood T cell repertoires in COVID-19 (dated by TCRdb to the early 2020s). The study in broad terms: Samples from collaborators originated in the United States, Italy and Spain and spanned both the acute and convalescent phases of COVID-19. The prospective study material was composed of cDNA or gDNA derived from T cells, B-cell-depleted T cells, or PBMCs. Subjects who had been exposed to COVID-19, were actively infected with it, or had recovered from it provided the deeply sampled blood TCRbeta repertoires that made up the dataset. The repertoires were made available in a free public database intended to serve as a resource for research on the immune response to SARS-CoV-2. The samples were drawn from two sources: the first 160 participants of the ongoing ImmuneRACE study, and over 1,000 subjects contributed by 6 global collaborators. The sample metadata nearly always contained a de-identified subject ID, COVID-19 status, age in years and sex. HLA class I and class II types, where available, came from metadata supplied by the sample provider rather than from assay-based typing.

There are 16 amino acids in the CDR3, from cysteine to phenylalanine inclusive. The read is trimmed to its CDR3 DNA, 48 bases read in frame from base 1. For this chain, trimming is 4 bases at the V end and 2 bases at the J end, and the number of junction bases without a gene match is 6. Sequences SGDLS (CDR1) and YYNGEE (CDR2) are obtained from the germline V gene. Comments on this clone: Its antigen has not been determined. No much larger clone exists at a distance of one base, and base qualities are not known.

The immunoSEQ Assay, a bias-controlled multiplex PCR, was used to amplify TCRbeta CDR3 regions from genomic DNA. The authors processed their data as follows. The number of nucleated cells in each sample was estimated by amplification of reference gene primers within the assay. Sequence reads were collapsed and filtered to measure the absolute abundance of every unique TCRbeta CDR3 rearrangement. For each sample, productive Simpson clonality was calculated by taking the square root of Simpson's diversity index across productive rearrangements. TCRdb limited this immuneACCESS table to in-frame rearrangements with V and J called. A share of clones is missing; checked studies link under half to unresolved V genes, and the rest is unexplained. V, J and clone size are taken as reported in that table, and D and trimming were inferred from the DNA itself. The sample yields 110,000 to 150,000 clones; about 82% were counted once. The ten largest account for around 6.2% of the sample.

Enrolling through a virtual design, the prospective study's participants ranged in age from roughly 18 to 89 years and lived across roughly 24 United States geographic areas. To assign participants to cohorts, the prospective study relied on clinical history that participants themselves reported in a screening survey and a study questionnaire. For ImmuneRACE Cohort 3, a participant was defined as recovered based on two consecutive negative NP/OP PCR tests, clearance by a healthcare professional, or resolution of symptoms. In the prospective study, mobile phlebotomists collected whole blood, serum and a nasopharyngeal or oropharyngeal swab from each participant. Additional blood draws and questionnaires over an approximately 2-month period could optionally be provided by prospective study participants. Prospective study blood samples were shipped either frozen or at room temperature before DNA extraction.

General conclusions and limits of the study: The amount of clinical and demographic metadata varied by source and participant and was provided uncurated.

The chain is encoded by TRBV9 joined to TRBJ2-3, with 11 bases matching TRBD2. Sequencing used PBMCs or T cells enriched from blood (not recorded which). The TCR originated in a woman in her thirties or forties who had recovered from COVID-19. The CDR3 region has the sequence CASSPSGGFVTDTQYF. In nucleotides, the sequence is TGTGCCAGCAGCCCTAGCGGGGGGTTCGTCACAGATACGCAGTATTTT.